This T cell receptor (beta chain) was recorded in a study of shared clonotypes between healthy human individuals. Together with CD45RO+ cells, CCR7-negative CD45RA+ TemRA cells were included in CD8 memory. Sequenced by immunoSEQ multiplex PCR; TCRdb stores in-frame clones only, minus some. The sample records approximately 110,000 clones, approximately 70% being singletons. Between the trimmed V and J ends, which lost 1 base and 4 bases, there was a span of 23 bases. This CDR3 spans 18 amino acids. Germline CDR1 is MGHDK and CDR2 is SYGVNS. This clone was picked up a small number of times. What was sequenced was memory CD8+ T cells sorted from blood. The subset was: CD45RO+ cells pooled with CCR7-negative TemRA cells. The TCR was taken from a woman under 40 in good health. The chain is built from TRBV25-1 and TRBJ2-7; D may match TRBD1 or TRBD2 (5 bases each). The CDR3 nucleotides read TGTGCCAGCAGTGAATGGGGTATGAGGACACCGGAGGAGTACGAGCAGTACTTC. It codes for CASSEWGMRTPEEYEQYF.